This entry describes one TCR beta chain. Antigen unknown. Assay used: immunoSEQ multiplex PCR; TCRdb lists only in-frame clones, some missing. Here the sample spans about 2.1 million clones, about 93% being singletons. The data are from a study of shared clonotypes between healthy human individuals. CD45RO-negative, CCR7-positively selected cells formed the naive CD8 fraction, excluding terminally differentiated effector memory CD45RA+ cells. Study donors comprised healthy, HIV-negative adults devoid of recent acute infection or vaccination. V was pared by 7 bases and J by 1 base, with 14 bases of the junction left unmatched. The CDR3 length is 18 residues. In germline, CDR1 is MDHEN, CDR2 SYDVKM. Study-level points and caveats: Non-shared clonotypes showed lower generation probabilities than clonotypes common to all four donors.

The sequenced sample was naive CD8+ T cells from PBMCs. The chain has TRBV28 and TRBJ2-1; 9 bases agree with TRBD2. The clonotype originates from a man aged 18 to 29 in good health. Some clones in this sample may be carry-over from other donors' samples. CDR3 in amino acids: CASTSSGSWGSSYNEQFF. The CDR3 region has the DNA TGTGCCAGCACCAGTAGCGGGAGTTGGGGGAGTTCCTACAATGAGCAGTTCTTC.